A single sample is the source of the 18 T cell receptor beta chains below, sequenced in a study of a mutant IDH1 vaccine in newly diagnosed glioma. Sequencing used immunoSEQ multiplex PCR; TCRdb keeps in-frame clones, though not all of them. The sample has 90,000 to 100,000 clones, roughly 90% seen once. Time point described: week 47, end of study. Doses of 300 ug of mutant IDH1 20-mer peptide were given with topical imiquimod. What these receptors recognize is not known. The sequences come from PBMCs, collected from a glioma patient whose treatment included an IDH1 peptide vaccine. The receptors here all came from a woman aged 45-59 years with glioma.

This chain uses TRBV27 with TRBJ2-1, with D possibly matching TRBD1 (5 bases). This CDR3 has 15 amino acids. Germline CDR1 is MNHEY and CDR2 is SMNVEV (reference sequence). V was clipped by 3 bases and J by 6 bases, with 15 bases between them. The CDR3 DNA reads TGTGCCAGCAGTTTGATACAGGCGATCGGCAATGAGCAGTTCTTC. This translates into CASSLIQAIGNEQFF.

The chain is built from TRBV10-1 and TRBJ1-5; D gene unclear. V lost 4 bases to trimming and J lost 7 bases, with 11 bases between them. The CDR3 loop spans 13 amino acids. Germline assignment: CDR1 WNHNN and CDR2 SYGVQD (reference sequence). The CDR3 DNA reads TGCGCCAGCAGTGTCCCCAGCTGCCAGCCCCAGCATTTT. Protein product: CASSVPSCQPQHF.

The CDR3 DNA follows: TGTGCCACGGGGAGGGACGCAACTAATGAAAAACTGTTTTTT. Its translation is CATGRDATNEKLFF. The chain carries TRBV6-1 and TRBJ1-4, with a tentative D call TRBD1 (5 bases). Per the germline V gene, CDR1 is MNHNS and CDR2 is SASEGT. This CDR3 has 14 amino acids. With 10 bases removed from V and 0 bases from J, the gap between germline ends came to 12 bases.

The chain has TRBV5-8 and TRBJ1-5; no clear D. V was cut by 2 bases and J by 2 bases, with 11 bases left in between. CDR3 length equals 15 residues. Per the germline V gene, CDR1 is SGHTS and CDR2 is YDEGEE. The CDR3 sequence is CASSFESRGNQPQHF. The DNA for the CDR3 is TGTGCCAGCAGCTTCGAATCTCGCGGCAATCAGCCCCAGCATTTT.

This clone was counted between two and nine times. V and J are TRBV5-1 and TRBJ1-1; no firm D call. The CDR3 is made up of 14 amino acids. CDR1 SGHRS and CDR2 YFSETQ come from the germline V gene. Trimming stripped 0 bases from V and 6 bases from J, with 12 bases between. The CDR3 nucleotides are TGCGCCAGCAGCTTGGCTCACCTAGGAGCTGAAGCTTTCTTT. Translation: CASSLAHLGAEAFF.

Remarks on this clone: This same CDR3 is encoded by further DNA sequences in the sample. This rearrangement joins TRBV18 to TRBJ1-5; the match to TRBD1 covers 7 bases. This CDR3 spans 15 amino acids. Germline CDR1 is KGHSH and CDR2 is LQKENI. V was clipped by 4 bases and J by 5 bases; unmatched bases: 8. In nucleotides, the CDR3 is TGTGCCAGCTCACGTTCCGGGACAGCAGATCAGCCCCAGCATTTT. Residues: CASSRSGTADQPQHF. The full variable domain, in which reference TRBV18 and TRBJ1-5 provide the parts outside the CDR3, is NAGVMQNPRHLVRRRGQEARLRCSPMKGHSHVYWYRQLPEEGLKFMVYLQKENIIDESGMPKERFSAEFPKEGPSILRIQQVVRGDSAAYFCASSRSGTADQPQHFGDGTRLSIL.

This sequence joins TRBV11-2 and TRBJ2-3; D is undetermined. The V end lost 0 bases, the J end lost 8 bases, and 15 bases lay between the germline ends. Germline assignment: CDR1 SGHAT and CDR2 FQNNGV. The CDR3 runs to 15 residues. The DNA for the CDR3 is TGTGCCAGCAGCTTAGATCCAGGACCTCCGGGTACGCAGTATTTT. Residues: CASSLDPGPPGTQYF.

In its sample, this clone was seen once. The V and J genes are TRBV7-6 and TRBJ2-3; TRBD2 matches at 8 bases. V shed 5 bases, J shed 3 bases, and the junction held 7 bases outside the gene matches. The CDR3 length is 15 residues. Germline lookup yields CDR1 SGHVS and CDR2 FNYEAQ. CDR3 nucleotides: TGTGCCAGCAGCCCTCTGGAGCGGGAGACAGATACGCAGTATTTT. Residues: CASSPLERETDTQYF.

This clone was detected once. The V and J genes are TRBV19 and TRBJ1-3; TRBD1 matches at 9 bases. Germline CDR1 LNHDA, CDR2 SQIVND (reference sequence). J lost 3 bases, V lost 7 bases, and 10 bases had no gene match. This CDR3 spans 16 amino acids. The CDR3 sequence is CASTTLQGAFGNTIYF. DNA for the CDR3: TGTGCCAGTACTACACTACAGGGGGCATTTGGAAACACCATATATTTT.

The chain carries TRBV15 and TRBJ2-5; D possibly corresponds to TRBD2 (7 bases). Germline V gives CDR1 LNHNV, CDR2 YYDKDF (reference sequence). The CDR3 is 15 amino acids. Between the trimmed V and J ends, which lost 3 bases and 1 base, there was a span of 12 bases. CDR3 coding DNA: TGTGCCACCAGCAGGGGGGGAGGGGGCCAAGAGACCCAGTACTTC. Its translation is CATSRGGGGQETQYF.

DNA for the CDR3: TGTGCCTGGACCCCGGTGCTTAGCAATCAGCCCCAGCATTTT. This translates into CAWTPVLSNQPQHF. J is TRBJ1-5 and V is TRBV30; no clear D gene. V was clipped by 4 bases and J by 0 bases, with 10 bases between them. This CDR3 region has 14 residues. Germline V CDR1 and CDR2: GTSNPN, SVGIG (reference sequence).

This sequence joins TRBV7-6 and TRBJ1-1, with D uncertain. This CDR3 is built from 15 residues. CDR1 and CDR2 from the germline V gene are SGHVS and FNYEAQ. The V end was cut by 0 bases, the J end by 1 base, with 9 bases between. The CDR3 is CASSLASRANTEAFF. CDR3 DNA sequence: TGTGCCAGCAGCTTAGCGTCAAGGGCGAACACTGAAGCTTTCTTT. Filled out from reference TRBV7-6 and TRBJ1-1, the complete variable domain reads GAGVSQSPRYKVTKRGQDVALRCDPISGHVSLYWYRQALGQGPEFLTYFNYEAQQDKSGLPNDRFSAERPEGSISTLTIQRTEQRDSAMYRCASSLASRANTEAFFGQGTRLTVV.

The genes are TRBV7-9 and TRBJ2-2; possibly TRBD2 for D (5 bases). The CDR3 spans 15 residues. V lost 0 bases and J 2 bases, leaving 7 bases between the germline ends. CDR1 and CDR2 (germline): SEHNR, FQNEAQ (reference sequence). CDR3 DNA: TGTGCCAGCAGCTTAGCCGGGGTAAACACCGGGGAGCTGTTTTTT. Translated: CASSLAGVNTGELFF.

V usage is TRBV5-1 and J usage is TRBJ1-6; D gene uncertain. V lost 0 bases and J lost 8, with 15 bases in between. CDR1 is SGHRS, CDR2 YFSETQ, per germline. This CDR3 comprises 16 residues. The CDR3 region has the DNA TGCGCCAGCAGCTTGGAGGCCGCCGCTAGCCATTCACCCCTCCACTTT. This encodes CASSLEAAASHSPLHF.

This chain connects TRBV29-1 to TRBJ2-7; D might be TRBD1 (6 bases). CDR1 and CDR2 from the germline V gene are SQVTM and ANQGSEA. The CDR3 extends over 13 amino acids. V lost 6 bases and J 2 bases, leaving 14 bases between the germline ends. DNA for the CDR3: TGCAGCGTGATGGGACACCGAGCCTACGAGCAGTACTTC. Translating gives CSVMGHRAYEQYF.

Concerning this clone: The junction does not match germline at one end; this may be a read error. The DNA for the CDR3 is TGTGCCAGCAGCACCGGGACAGGGCAGCCTGGGCACTTC. It translates to CASSTGTGQPGHF. This chain joins TRBV6-1 and TRBJ2-5; 9 bases align to TRBD1. The CDR3 sequence is 13 residues long. The germline V gene encodes CDR1 MNHNS and CDR2 SASEGT.

V and J are TRBV19 and TRBJ2-5; 7 bases fit TRBD1. CDR3 length: 13 amino acids. Germline trimming cut 4 bases from V and 7 bases from J; bases unmatched to any gene: 6. Germline CDR1 and CDR2: LNHDA and SQIVND (reference sequence). The DNA of the CDR3 is TGTGCCAGTAGTAAGGGGGCCGGGGTGACCCAGTACTTC. The encoded protein is CASSKGAGVTQYF.

The chain has TRBV5-4 and TRBJ2-3; TRBD2 matches 8 bases. The CDR3 covers 14 residues. Unmatched junction bases numbered 8, after V lost 9 bases and J lost 2 bases. Germline lookup yields CDR1 SGHNT and CDR2 YYREEE (reference sequence). The CDR3 loop is CATFPGGATDTQYF. The CDR3 region has the DNA TGTGCCACCTTCCCGGGAGGGGCCACAGATACGCAGTATTTT.